What follows describes a single T cell receptor (beta chain). Its antigen is not known. V was trimmed by 8 bases and J by 2 bases, leaving 22 bases between them. CDR1 is ENHRY and CDR2 is SYGVKD in the germline V gene. The CDR3 totals 17 residues. Generated by immunoSEQ multiplex PCR, the TCRdb table keeps only in-frame clones and is missing some. Of some 10,000 clones in the sample, 65% to 70% were seen once. This sample was taken from a study of CD4+ T cells in melanoma. The study's findings and limits: CD8+ T cell, macrophage and B cell function reportedly correlated with neoantigen-specific CD4+ T cells. Diverse differentiation states were reported for melanoma neoantigen-specific CD4+ T cells.

The source of this sequence is a human donor with melanoma. This chain connects TRBV10-3 to TRBJ1-5; TRBD1 might be the D (6 bases). Material for sequencing was cells from a culture (not recorded whether cultured in vitro). The CDR3 loop is CAIGRTAGGGGNQPQHF. The CDR3 DNA reads TGTGCCATCGGCCGGACAGCGGGTGGGGGTGGCAATCAGCCCCAGCATTTT.